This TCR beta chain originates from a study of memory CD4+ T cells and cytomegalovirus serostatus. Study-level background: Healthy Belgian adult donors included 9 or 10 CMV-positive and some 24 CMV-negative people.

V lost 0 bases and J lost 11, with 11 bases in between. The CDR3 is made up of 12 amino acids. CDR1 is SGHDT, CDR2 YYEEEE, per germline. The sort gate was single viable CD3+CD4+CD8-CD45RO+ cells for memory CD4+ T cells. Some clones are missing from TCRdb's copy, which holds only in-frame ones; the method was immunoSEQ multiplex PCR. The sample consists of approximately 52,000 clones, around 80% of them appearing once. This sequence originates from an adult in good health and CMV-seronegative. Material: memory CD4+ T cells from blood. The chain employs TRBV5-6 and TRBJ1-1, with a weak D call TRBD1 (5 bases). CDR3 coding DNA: TGTGCCAGCAGCTTGGTGACGGGGGAGGCTTTCTTT. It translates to CASSLVTGEAFF.